This TCR beta chain was sequenced during a study of cytomegalovirus exposure and HLA in healthy donors. CDR3 length equals 15 residues. The V and J ends lost 0 bases and 5 bases, in that order; junction bases with no gene match: 5. Germline CDR1 reads SGDLS; CDR2 reads YYNGEE. The PCR contained 60 Vbeta and 13 Jbeta primers. Assay used: immunoSEQ multiplex PCR; TCRdb lists only in-frame clones, some missing. The sample includes roughly 220,000 clones, 70% to 85% seen only once; the top ten take 1.7%. General study results and limits: Common viral pathogens were later found to be apparently linked to several of the most significant clusters. Later, an analysis showed that TCR beta chains associated with HLA were more clonally expanded than others that were equally common. Sequencing probably produced one cluster of sequence variants that were highly shared.

Comments on this clone: Its matching antigen is unknown.

Sequencing was carried out using PBMCs. The source of this sequence is a man over 45 in good health and CMV-seronegative. The chain joins TRBV9 to TRBJ1-2, with TRBD1 matching over 9 bases. The DNA for the CDR3 is TGTGCCAGCAGCGTAGGTGGGGGGACAGGGTATGGCTACACCTTC. Protein: CASSVGGGTGYGYTF.